Detailed here is one T cell receptor (beta chain). Its antigen is currently unknown. The data belong to a study of CD8 T cells in ankylosing spondylitis. In TCRdb, the 5' RACE reads were re-called with MiXCR into one record per CDR3 protein. The sample records about 260,000 distinct CDR3 sequences, around 20% being singletons. Broader study findings: Reportedly, disease-linked clones are significantly enriched in ankylosing spondylitis patients' matched synovial fluid.

Sequenced material: blood, either unsorted or a sorted T cell fraction (not recorded which). This sequence was found in a male donor with ankylosing spondylitis or in good health (not recorded which).

CDR3 nucleotide sequence: TGCAGCGTTCAACAGGCCGCCATTGAGGCCCAGTACTTC. Its translation is CSVQQAAIEAQYF. The rearrangement joins TRBV29-1 to TRBJ2-5; the D gene is possibly TRBD1 (5 bases). V gave up 5 bases and J gave up 9 bases, with 19 bases separating them. The germline gives CDR1 SQVTM, CDR2 ANQGSEA. This CDR3 region has 13 residues.